This entry concerns a single TCR beta chain. The antigen is not known. The assay was run at deep level. The repertoire was sequenced with immunoSEQ multiplex PCR; TCRdb's copy has only in-frame clones and lacks some. The top ten hold 0.6% to 0.75% of the sample, which has around 1.1 million clones, 75% to 80% seen once. The source of the sample is a study of shared clonotypes between healthy human individuals. Study information: The study used three CD4 naive, three CD4 memory, two CD8 naive and one CD8 memory plate per donor.

V was trimmed by 6 bases and J by 3 bases, leaving 21 bases between them. There are 16 residues in the CDR3. Germline values: CDR1 LNHDA, CDR2 SQIVND (reference sequence). Study results and limitations: The four-donor shared clonotypes exceeded non-shared clonotypes in generation probability, with non-shared ones scoring lower.

The clonotype comes from a man between 18 and 29 years old in good health. Some clones in this sample may be carry-over from other donors' samples. The J gene is TRBJ2-7, the V gene TRBV19, with D perhaps matching TRBD1 or TRBD2 (5 bases each). The source material was memory CD4+ T cells from PBMCs. Specified subset: CD45RA-negative fraction. CDR3 sequence: CASRKGTGNVNYEQYF. The CDR3 DNA sequence: TGTGCCAGTAGAAAAGGGACGGGGAACGTTAACTACGAGCAGTACTTC.